The entry below gives a single TCR beta chain sequence along with its context. The data stem from a study of shared clonotypes between healthy human individuals. The authors distributed each subset's genomic DNA evenly over several immunoSEQ plates. Data came from immunoSEQ multiplex PCR; TCRdb stores just in-frame clones and leaves some out. The data hold around 2.5 million clones, with more than 85% observed a single time. Germline V lookup: CDR1 SNHLY, CDR2 FYNNEI. This CDR3 region has 11 residues. Trimming cost V 7 bases and J 2 bases, with 5 bases left between them. V and J are TRBV2 and TRBJ2-5; the D is unclear. The receptor's source is a man in his late teens or twenties in good health. Some clones in this sample may be carry-over from other donors' samples. Sequencing used naive CD4+ T cells from PBMCs. Subset defined: CD45RA+ positively selected. The CDR3 here is CASTWQETQYF. The CDR3 DNA follows: TGTGCCAGCACCTGGCAAGAGACCCAGTACTTC.